These 17 T cell receptor beta chains originate from one sample sequenced in a study of T cells in Graves' hyperthyroidism and ophthalmopathy. It was RNA transcripts that yielded the amplified TCR beta CDR3 regions. An initial round of RT-PCR targeting the TCR CDR3 relied on the HTBI primer set. TCRdb recomputed calls from the multiplex PCR reads with MiXCR, one row per CDR3 protein. Found here are a few hundred thousand distinct CDR3 sequences, under 25% of them singletons; the top ten hold around half. Sequences were obtained from blood. The receptors here all came from a woman in her forties or fifties with Graves' hyperthyroidism.

This sequence joins TRBV9 and TRBJ2-1; 7 bases match TRBD2. Germline V lookup: CDR1 SGDLS, CDR2 YYNGEE. Losses at the gene ends were 2 bases for V and 6 bases for J; bases not matched to a gene: 5. There are 14 residues in the CDR3. CDR3 nucleotides: TGTGCCAGCAGCGTTGGACTAGTGGGCAATGAGCAGTTCTTC. Protein sequence: CASSVGLVGNEQFF. The entire variable domain, with the rest obtained from reference TRBV9 and TRBJ2-1, is as follows: DSGVTQTPKHLITATGQRVTLRCSPRSGDLSVYWYQQSLDQGLQFLIQYYNGEERAKGNILERFSAQQFPDLHSELNLSSLELGDSALYFCASSVGLVGNEQFFGPGTRLTVL.

This clonotype showed up many times. This chain connects TRBV11-2 to TRBJ2-7, with 9 bases that match TRBD2. The J segment lost 2 bases and the V segment lost 0 bases, leaving 2 bases of the junction unmatched. Looked up from germline, CDR1 is SGHAT and CDR2 is FQNNGV. The length of the CDR3 is 15 residues. The CDR3 nucleotides read TGTGCCAGCAGCTTAGAGGGACTAGCCCCCTACGAGCAGTACTTC. This sequence encodes CASSLEGLAPYEQYF. Full variable domain (missing parts from reference TRBV11-2 and TRBJ2-7): EAGVAQSPRYKIIEKRQSVAFWCNPISGHATLYWYQQILGQGPKLLIQFQNNGVVDDSQLPKDRFSAERLKGVDSTLKIQPAKLEDSAVYLCASSLEGLAPYEQYFGPGTRLTVT.

This clonotype was seen a few times. CDR3 in DNA: TGTGCCAGCAGCCAACGCCCTGGACAGTCAACCGGGGAGCTGTTTTTT. Encoded protein: CASSQRPGQSTGELFF. The chain is built from TRBV14 and TRBJ2-2; D is perhaps TRBD1 (6 bases). Trimming pared 2 bases from V and 5 bases from J, leaving 15 bases between. Germline V gene lookup returns CDR1 SGHDN and CDR2 FVKESK. The CDR3 has 16 amino acids.

This clonotype occurred many times. This chain links TRBV2 with TRBJ1-5; D unresolved. The germline gives CDR1 SNHLY, CDR2 FYNNEI. This CDR3 has 18 residues. Trimming shortened V by 2 bases and J by 2 bases, and 19 bases separated the two germline ends. CDR3 sequence: CASSESPGGRAGNQPQHF. The CDR3 DNA is TGTGCCAGCAGTGAATCTCCAGGAGGAAGGGCGGGCAATCAGCCCCAGCATTTT. The full variable domain, in which reference TRBV2 and TRBJ1-5 provide the parts outside the CDR3, is EPEVTQTPSHQVTQMGQEVILRCVPISNHLYFYWYRQILGQKVEFLVSFYNNEISEKSEIFDDQFSVERPDGSNFTLKIRSTKLEDSAMYFCASSESPGGRAGNQPQHFGDGTRLSIL.

This clonotype has ten or more counts. This chain joins TRBV3-1 and TRBJ1-2; D unresolved. Germline CDR1 is LGHDT and CDR2 is YNNKEL (reference sequence). Deletions cut 1 base from V and 4 bases from J, with 4 bases between. The CDR3 length is 12 residues. For the CDR3, the DNA is TGTGCCAGCAGCCAAGCCCTCTATGGCTACACCTTC. Protein product: CASSQALYGYTF.

This clonotype was recorded at least ten times. The chain employs TRBV20-1 and TRBJ2-7; D may correspond to TRBD1 or TRBD2 (6 bases each). Trimming cost V 0 bases and J 2 bases, with 14 bases left between them. Germline CDR1 and CDR2: DFQATT and SNEGSKA (reference sequence). This CDR3 has 15 amino acids. DNA of the CDR3: TGCAGTGCTAGAGATCGGGGTGGGGGGCCCTACGAGCAGTACTTC. Encoded protein: CSARDRGGGPYEQYF.

The chain couples TRBV4-1 to TRBJ2-1; TRBD2 matches 12 bases. The CDR3 loop spans 16 amino acids. V gave up 3 bases and J gave up 10 bases; unmatched junction bases: 10. Germline V gene sequence: CDR1 MGHRA, CDR2 YSYEKL. The CDR3 DNA reads TGCGCCAGCAGCCACCCCAAGACTAGCGGGAGTGGCGAGCAGTTCTTC. Its protein product is CASSHPKTSGSGEQFF.

This clonotype has only a few counts. The chain employs TRBV7-3 and TRBJ2-3; D is possibly TRBD2 (6 bases). CDR1 is SGHTA, CDR2 FQGTGA, per germline. Trimming took 4 bases from V and 3 from J, leaving 11 bases between them. This CDR3 comprises 14 residues. CDR3 in DNA: TGTGCCAGCAGCTCCGGGCTAGCGACAGATACGCAGTATTTT. It codes for CASSSGLATDTQYF.

This clonotype was observed at least ten times. The chain is built from TRBV2 and TRBJ1-2, with D uncertain. The CDR3 contains 13 residues. The V and J ends lost 0 bases and 2 bases respectively, with 4 bases between them. CDR1 is SNHLY and CDR2 is FYNNEI in the germline V gene. CDR3 amino acids: CASSEAGNYGYTF. The CDR3 DNA reads as TGTGCCAGCAGTGAAGCGGGGAACTATGGCTACACCTTC.

This clonotype was found a few times. The chain employs TRBV11-3 and TRBJ2-1; D gene ambiguous. Per the germline V gene, CDR1 is SGHNT and CDR2 is YENEEA. Trimming removed 5 bases from V and 0 bases from J, with 11 bases in between. The CDR3 consists of 15 residues. In DNA, the CDR3 is TGTGCCAGCAGCCCAACAGCGAGCTCCTACAATGAGCAGTTCTTC. Its protein is CASSPTASSYNEQFF. The complete variable domain, with remaining parts taken from reference TRBV11-3 and TRBJ2-1, reads EAGVVQSPRYKIIEKKQPVAFWCNPISGHNTLYWYLQNLGQGPELLIRYENEEAVDDSQLPKDRFSAERLKGVDSTLKIQPAELGDSAVYLCASSPTASSYNEQFFGPGTRLTVL.

Many counts were recorded for this clonotype. V gene TRBV30 combines with J gene TRBJ2-7, with 10 nucleotides matching TRBD1. The CDR3 has 11 residues. V shed 5 bases and J 7 bases; nucleotides not matched to a gene: 2. Germline V CDR1 and CDR2: GTSNPN, SVGIG (reference sequence). The CDR3 DNA is TGTGCCTGGGACAGGGGGCGAGAGCAGTACTTC. Translation gives CAWDRGREQYF.

This clonotype was seen ten or more times. The gene calls are TRBV20-1 and TRBJ2-1, with 8 bases identical to TRBD2. Germline V gives CDR1 DFQATT, CDR2 SNEGSKA (reference sequence). The CDR3 has 13 residues. V lost 2 bases to trimming and J lost 7 bases; unmatched junction nucleotides: 4. CDR3 sequence (DNA): TGCAGTGCTAGAAGCGGGAGTCTAAATGAGCAGTTCTTC. This codes for CSARSGSLNEQFF.

The gene calls are TRBV20-1 and TRBJ2-1, with TRBD2 identical over 9 bases. The CDR3 covers 14 residues. V shed 3 bases and J 2 bases; nucleotides not matched to a gene: 2. Germline CDR1 and CDR2: DFQATT and SNEGSKA (reference sequence). For the CDR3, the DNA is TGCAGTGCTAGTCTAGCGGGACCCTACAATGAGCAGTTCTTC. Its protein product is CSASLAGPYNEQFF.

This clonotype was seen a handful of times. J is TRBJ2-6 and V is TRBV5-6; TRBD1 matches 12 bases. The CDR3 is made up of 18 amino acids. V was pared by 4 bases and J by 3 bases, with 8 bases of the junction left unmatched. Germline CDR1 SGHDT, CDR2 YYEEEE. In nucleotides, the CDR3 is TGTGCCAGCAGCGCGGAGGGACAGGGGGCGTATGGGGCCAACGTCCTGACTTTC. Translating it yields CASSAEGQGAYGANVLTF.

The rearrangement links TRBV20-1 to TRBJ2-3; weak D call: TRBD2 (6 bases). The CDR3 extends over 15 amino acids. Germline values: CDR1 DFQATT, CDR2 SNEGSKA (reference sequence). Between the trimmed V and J ends, which lost 0 bases and 6 bases, there was a span of 16 bases. Here the CDR3 DNA reads TGCAGTGCTAGAGAGGCTAGCGCGGTTATGGATACGCAGTATTTT. It translates to CSAREASAVMDTQYF.

The sample holds a few counts of this clonotype. This may be a read error: a much more frequent sequence differs by one nucleotide. The J gene is TRBJ2-1, the V gene TRBV2, with D tentatively TRBD1 (7 bases). The CDR3 runs to 15 residues. The V gene's germline CDR1 is SNHLY and CDR2 FYNNEI. CDR3 sequence reads: CASSYDRDSENEQVF. CDR3 in DNA: TGTGCCAGCAGTTATGACAGGGACTCCGAAAATGAGCAGGTCTTC.

This clonotype was found many times. The rearrangement joins TRBV5-5 to TRBJ2-2, with 10 bases aligning to TRBD2. Losses at the gene ends were 5 bases for V and 1 base for J; bases not matched to a gene: 2. Germline CDR1 is SGHKS and CDR2 is YYEKEE (reference sequence). This CDR3 is 15 amino acids long. The CDR3 nucleotides are TGTGCCAGCAGGCGGACTAGCGGGAACACCGGGGAGCTGTTTTTT. As protein: CASRRTSGNTGELFF.